One sample yielded the 3 T cell receptor beta chains listed below, sequenced in a study of T cells in Graves' hyperthyroidism and ophthalmopathy. RNA transcripts were the template for amplifying TCR beta CDR3 regions. The HTBI primer set was used in a first-round RT-PCR of the TCR CDR3. TCRdb re-called the multiplex PCR reads with MiXCR, one entry per CDR3 protein. The sample shows more than 250,000 distinct CDR3 sequences, roughly 15% of them seen only once. Sequences were obtained from blood. The receptors shown here come from a woman aged 50 to 60 with Graves' hyperthyroidism that later progressed to Graves' ophthalmopathy.

At least ten counts were recorded for this clonotype. This rearrangement joins TRBV20-1 to TRBJ1-2; TRBD1 might be the D (6 bases). The CDR3 has 14 amino acids. V shed 6 bases and J shed 4 bases, with 18 bases lying between them. Germline V gene sequence: CDR1 DFQATT, CDR2 SNEGSKA (reference sequence). CDR3 protein: CSAKVPQGLYGYTF. In nucleotides, the CDR3 is TGCAGTGCCAAAGTCCCCCAGGGGCTCTATGGCTACACCTTC.

In its sample, this clonotype was seen many times. The gene calls are TRBV20-1 and TRBJ2-7, with a possible D match to TRBD1 (5 bases). The CDR3 is made up of 11 amino acids. Germline V gene sequence: CDR1 DFQATT, CDR2 SNEGSKA (reference sequence). Deletions cut 2 bases from V and 6 bases from J, with 8 bases between. This CDR3 reads CSARTDTEQYF. The DNA for the CDR3 is TGCAGTGCTAGAACGGACACCGAGCAGTACTTC.

In this sample, this clonotype turned up many times. The rearrangement joins TRBV7-2 to TRBJ1-2; D unresolved. V was trimmed by 1 base and J by 1 base, leaving 1 base between them. There are 12 residues in the CDR3. From germline, CDR1 is SGHTA and CDR2 FQGNSA. The DNA of the CDR3 is TGTGCCAGCAGCTTAGATAACTATGGCTACACCTTC. This sequence encodes CASSLDNYGYTF.